Below, 25 T cell receptor beta chains from the same sample are listed, as sequenced in a study of cytomegalovirus exposure and HLA in healthy donors. Generated by immunoSEQ multiplex PCR, the TCRdb table keeps only in-frame clones and is missing some. The profile shows about 360,000 clones, 86% of them singletons. The specimen sequenced was PBMCs. The receptors here all came from a young woman in good health and CMV-seronegative.

The V call is TRBV5-1, the J call TRBJ2-2; D is perhaps TRBD2 (6 bases). V shed 0 bases and J shed 0 bases, with 6 bases lying between them. Germline CDR1 and CDR2: SGHRS and YFSETQ. The CDR3 has 15 residues. CDR3 sequence: CASSLGGTNTGELFF. Written as DNA, the CDR3 is TGCGCCAGCAGCTTGGGCGGGACGAACACCGGGGAGCTGTTTTTT.

This clone was seen only a few times. The J gene is TRBJ2-5, the V gene TRBV7-8, with TRBD2 identical over 10 bases. Looked up from germline, CDR1 is SGHVS and CDR2 is FQNEAQ. The V gene end was trimmed by 5 bases and the J gene end by 3 bases; junction bases not matched to a gene: 12. The CDR3 is made up of 17 amino acids. Here the CDR3 DNA reads TGTGCCAGCAGCCCCCCGGAGGGCCTAGCGGGAGAAGAGACCCAGTACTTC. Amino acid sequence: CASSPPEGLAGEETQYF.

This clone is a singleton in its sample. This chain joins TRBV28 and TRBJ1-2; D not resolved. Germline V gives CDR1 MDHEN, CDR2 SYDVKM. This CDR3 contains 14 residues. V lost 2 bases to trimming and J lost 3 bases, with 10 bases between them. CDR3 protein: CASSLIGQYYGYTF. The CDR3 DNA reads as TGTGCCAGCAGTTTAATTGGGCAGTACTATGGCTACACCTTC.

The chain employs TRBV6-1 and TRBJ2-3; 9 bases are shared with TRBD2. After removal of 8 bases from V and 4 bases from J, the junction contained 7 bases not matched to a gene. The CDR3 is 14 amino acids. In germline, CDR1 is MNHNS, CDR2 SASEGT. CDR3 in amino acids: CASLLRGGADTQYF. The CDR3 DNA reads TGTGCCAGCCTATTACGCGGGGGGGCAGATACGCAGTATTTT.

The CDR3 coding sequence is TGTGCCAGCAGTTTAGCCGGGACTAGCCTTTACAATGAGCAGTTCTTC. Its translation is CASSLAGTSLYNEQFF. The rearrangement joins TRBV28 to TRBJ2-1; the match to TRBD2 covers 9 bases. CDR1 MDHEN and CDR2 SYDVKM come from the germline V gene. The V and J ends lost 2 bases and 4 bases, in that order; junction bases with no gene match: 6. The CDR3 covers 16 residues.

This chain links TRBV9 with TRBJ2-3; no definite D call. V was shortened by 3 bases and J by 5 bases, with 7 bases between the two germline ends. Germline values: CDR1 SGDLS, CDR2 YYNGEE. The length of the CDR3 is 12 residues. CDR3 nucleotides: TGTGCCAGCAGCGGGCAACGAGATACGCAGTATTTT. This gives the protein CASSGQRDTQYF.

This chain connects TRBV10-1 to TRBJ1-6, with a weak D call TRBD1 (5 bases). Looked up from germline, CDR1 is WNHNN and CDR2 is SYGVQD (reference sequence). The CDR3 covers 15 residues. V lost 5 bases to trimming and J lost 7 bases, with 15 bases between them. The CDR3 spells CASSLDTVWNSPLHF. Here the CDR3 DNA reads TGCGCCAGCAGTCTGGACACGGTGTGGAATTCACCCCTCCACTTT.

The CDR3 loop is CASSSSGTGAYEQYF. The CDR3 DNA follows: TGCGCCAGCAGCTCCTCCGGGACAGGGGCCTACGAGCAGTACTTC. V is TRBV5-1 and J is TRBJ2-7; 10 nucleotides match TRBD1. Germline V gene data show CDR1 as SGHRS and CDR2 as YFSETQ. This CDR3 is 15 amino acids long. V trimming: 3 bases; J trimming: 2 bases; junction bases outside the gene matches: 5.

The table lists this clone with a count of one. The J gene is TRBJ1-1, the V gene TRBV14, with D tentatively TRBD1 (5 bases). The germline V gene encodes CDR1 SGHDN and CDR2 FVKESK. The CDR3 extends over 15 amino acids. V dropped 3 bases and J dropped 5 bases, with 16 bases sitting between them. The CDR3 nucleotides read TGTGCCAGCAGCCACTCCGGAGGGGTAGGAACTGAAGCTTTCTTT. Its translation is CASSHSGGVGTEAFF.

This clone was counted a single time. The V call is TRBV10-1, the J call TRBJ2-7, with 8 bases that match TRBD1. The CDR3 sequence is 14 residues long. V trimming: 10 bases; J trimming: 6 bases; junction bases outside the gene matches: 14. Germline CDR1 and CDR2: WNHNN and SYGVQD (reference sequence). CDR3 amino acids: CATSPGQGMAEQYF. CDR3 nucleotides: TGCGCCACCTCCCCCGGACAGGGTATGGCCGAGCAGTACTTC.

This clone was seen once. CDR3 in DNA: TGTGCCAGCAGTCGGACAGGGGGCGCGGGACTAATCTACGAGCAGTACTTC. As protein: CASSRTGGAGLIYEQYF. V and J are TRBV5-4 and TRBJ2-7, with 11 bases matching TRBD1. CDR3 length: 17 residues. Trimming at V came to 5 bases and at J to 3 bases, leaving 13 bases not matched to a gene. Germline CDR1 reads SGHNT; CDR2 reads YYREEE (reference sequence).

The V and J genes are TRBV2 and TRBJ2-1; TRBD1 aligns across 8 bases. The CDR3 runs 15 residues. From germline, CDR1 is SNHLY and CDR2 FYNNEI. With V trimmed by 6 bases and J by 6 bases, 10 bases remained unmatched. The CDR3 sequence: CASSQDRGRVNEQFF. The CDR3 DNA is TGTGCCAGCAGCCAAGACAGGGGAAGGGTCAATGAGCAGTTCTTC.

This rearrangement joins TRBV28 to TRBJ1-4; possible D gene TRBD1, 6 bases. Per germline, CDR1 MDHEN and CDR2 SYDVKM. The V and J ends lost 5 bases and 4 bases respectively, with 11 bases between them. The CDR3 has 14 residues. The CDR3 is CASSTTGNNEKLFF. The CDR3, as DNA: TGTGCCAGCAGTACGACAGGCAATAATGAAAAACTGTTTTTT.

As DNA, the CDR3 is TGTGCCAGCAGCTTAGTAGAGGGGGCGGGAGCTTTCTTT. It codes for CASSLVEGAGAFF. The V call is TRBV11-2, the J call TRBJ1-1; TRBD1 aligns across 7 bases. J was trimmed by 10 bases and V by 1 base; bases with no gene match: 6. The CDR3 runs to 13 residues. Germline V CDR1 and CDR2: SGHAT, FQNNGV.

The genes are TRBV27 and TRBJ2-2; 7 bases are shared with TRBD2. This CDR3 region has 13 residues. The V segment lost 3 bases and the J segment 6 bases; nucleotides outside the gene matches: 1. Per germline, CDR1 MNHEY and CDR2 SMNVEV (reference sequence). The CDR3 DNA follows: TGTGCCAGCAGTTTGGGGAGGGCCGGGGAGCTGTTTTTT. It is translated as CASSLGRAGELFF.

This CDR3 reads CASSAGGNQPQHF. CDR3 bases: TGTGCCAGCAGTGCAGGGGGCAATCAGCCCCAGCATTTT. The gene calls are TRBV28 and TRBJ1-5; possibly TRBD1 for D (6 bases). CDR1 is MDHEN and CDR2 is SYDVKM in the germline V gene. V was shortened by 5 bases and J by 2 bases, with 7 bases between the two germline ends. The CDR3 spans 13 residues.

The chain recombines TRBV19 with TRBJ2-1; perhaps TRBD2 as D (5 bases). The CDR3 is 14 amino acids. With 10 bases removed from V and 5 bases from J, the gap between germline ends came to 18 bases. Germline CDR1 LNHDA, CDR2 SQIVND (reference sequence). The CDR3 DNA is TGTGCCATCTCGTCTGGTACTAGAAACAATGAGCAGTTCTTC. As protein: CAISSGTRNNEQFF.

CDR3: CASSLGQGLAGELFF. The CDR3 DNA sequence: TGTGCCAGCAGCTTAGGACAGGGTTTGGCCGGGGAGCTGTTTTTT. The chain recombines TRBV7-3 with TRBJ2-2; 8 bases fit TRBD1. The CDR3 consists of 15 residues. Trimming at V came to 2 bases and at J to 6 bases, leaving 5 bases not matched to a gene. The germline V gene encodes CDR1 SGHTA and CDR2 FQGTGA. The variable domain in full, completed from reference TRBV7-3 and TRBJ2-2, reads GAGVSQTPSNKVTEKGKYVELRCDPISGHTALYWYRQSLGQGPEFLIYFQGTGAADDSGLPNDRFFAVRPEGSVSTLKIQRTERGDSAVYLCASSLGQGLAGELFFGEGSRLTVL.

The table lists this clone with a few counts. V usage is TRBV6-5 and J usage is TRBJ1-1; D is possibly TRBD1 (5 bases). Germline values: CDR1 MNHEY, CDR2 SVGAGI. This CDR3 spans 15 amino acids. Trimming pared 2 bases from V and 4 bases from J, leaving 14 bases between. In DNA form, the CDR3 reads TGTGCCAGCAGTTACGGAGGGGCAGAAATCACTGAAGCTTTCTTT. This translates into CASSYGGAEITEAFF.

J is TRBJ2-2 and V is TRBV11-3; TRBD1 is a possible D gene (5 bases). This CDR3 comprises 12 residues. CDR1 is SGHNT, CDR2 YENEEA, per germline. V lost 5 bases and J lost 7, with 8 bases in between. This CDR3 reads CASSPDSGELFF. DNA of the CDR3: TGTGCCAGCAGCCCCGACAGCGGGGAGCTGTTTTTT.

The chain recombines TRBV5-4 with TRBJ2-2; 9 bases line up with TRBD1. Trimming cost V 4 bases and J 6 bases; bases outside gene matches: 10. Germline V gives CDR1 SGHNT, CDR2 YYREEE (reference sequence). The CDR3 length is 16 residues. The CDR3 bases are TGTGCCAGCAGCCCGCAGAGGACAGGGGTGGCCGGGGAGCTGTTTTTT. It encodes CASSPQRTGVAGELFF.

The chain joins TRBV7-8 to TRBJ2-3; 8 bases are a match to TRBD2. CDR1 SGHVS and CDR2 FQNEAQ come from the germline V gene. This CDR3 contains 16 residues. After removal of 4 bases from V and 0 bases from J, the junction contained 6 bases not matched to a gene. The CDR3 spells CASSSLAGKSTDTQYF. CDR3 DNA: TGTGCCAGCAGCTCATTAGCGGGAAAAAGCACAGATACGCAGTATTTT.

J is TRBJ2-7 and V is TRBV13; 7 bases are shared with TRBD1. This CDR3 comprises 14 residues. Trimming removed 4 bases from V and 0 bases from J; junction bases left unmatched: 3. The germline V gene encodes CDR1 PRHDT and CDR2 FYEKMQ (reference sequence). CDR3 sequence (DNA): TGTGCCAGCAGCTCGACAGGGAACTCCTACGAGCAGTACTTC. Its protein is CASSSTGNSYEQYF.

The chain couples TRBV27 to TRBJ2-1; the match to TRBD1 covers 10 bases. Germline CDR1 is MNHEY and CDR2 is SMNVEV (reference sequence). The CDR3 has 13 amino acids. The ends lost 6 bases at V and 7 bases at J; junction bases unmatched: 3. The CDR3 loop is CASRRTGGNEQFF. In nucleotides, the CDR3 is TGTGCCAGCAGGAGGACAGGGGGAAATGAGCAGTTCTTC.

V and J are TRBV28 and TRBJ2-7; TRBD1 might be the D (6 bases). The germline V and J ends were trimmed by 6 bases and 4 bases, with 16 bases remaining between them. The CDR3 runs to 14 residues. CDR1 MDHEN and CDR2 SYDVKM come from the germline V gene. The DNA for the CDR3 is TGTGCCAGCAGCCCCCCAGGGGCGGTTTACGAGCAGTACTTC. Amino acid sequence: CASSPPGAVYEQYF.